This is a list of T cell receptor beta chains from one sample in a study of blood T cell repertoires in COVID-19. The table came from immunoSEQ multiplex PCR; TCRdb's copy has only in-frame clones and leaves some out. The sample consists of just over 250,000 clones, around 86% of them appearing once. The sequenced sample was peripheral blood. The source of these receptors is a man aged 35 to 55 who had recovered from COVID-19. The CDR3 runs from the conserved cysteine through the conserved F or W. Fields, in order: clone size, V gene, J gene, D gene, CDR3 protein, CDR3 DNA. D genes are given only for firm matches. Expanded clones are given a class, and other clones once, few, many or no size at all.

clone_size: -; v_call: TRBV19; j_call: TRBJ2-7; d_call: -; cdr3_aa: CATQGSSYEQYF; cdr3_nt: TGTGCCACCCAGGGGAGCTCCTACGAGCAGTACTTC
clone_size: -; v_call: TRBV12-5; j_call: TRBJ1-1; d_call: -; cdr3_aa: CASGSMNTEAFF; cdr3_nt: TGTGCTAGTGGGTCTATGAACACTGAAGCTTTCTTT
clone_size: few; v_call: TRBV6-1; j_call: TRBJ1-2; d_call: TRBD1; cdr3_aa: CASSDGQGNTF; cdr3_nt: TGTGCCAGCAGTGACGGACAGGGGAACACCTTC
clone_size: -; v_call: TRBV25-1; j_call: TRBJ1-1; d_call: -; cdr3_aa: CASSIWGADTEAFF; cdr3_nt: TGTGCCAGCAGTATCTGGGGCGCGGACACTGAAGCTTTCTTT
clone_size: -; v_call: TRBV27; j_call: TRBJ1-5; d_call: TRBD1; cdr3_aa: CASRGQGNQPQHF; cdr3_nt: TGTGCCAGCAGGGGACAGGGAAATCAGCCCCAGCATTTT
clone_size: -; v_call: TRBV5-4; j_call: TRBJ1-1; d_call: TRBD1; cdr3_aa: CASRQQGGTEAFF; cdr3_nt: TGTGCCAGCAGACAACAGGGGGGTACTGAAGCTTTCTTT
clone_size: -; v_call: TRBV11-2; j_call: TRBJ2-7; d_call: TRBD2; cdr3_aa: CASRDMGTSGRGTYEQYF; cdr3_nt: TGTGCCAGCAGGGATATGGGAACTAGCGGGAGGGGCACCTACGAGCAGTACTTC
clone_size: medium-sized; v_call: TRBV18; j_call: TRBJ2-1; d_call: TRBD2; cdr3_aa: CASSPLEGGSDEQFF; cdr3_nt: TGTGCCAGCTCACCACTGGAGGGCGGGAGCGATGAGCAGTTCTTC
clone_size: few; v_call: TRBV7-9; j_call: TRBJ1-6; d_call: -; cdr3_aa: CASSLELNNSPLHF; cdr3_nt: TGTGCCAGCAGCTTAGAACTGAACAATTCACCCCTCCACTTT
clone_size: few; v_call: TRBV4-3; j_call: TRBJ1-1; d_call: -; cdr3_aa: CASSQGHSPNSRGGNTEAFF; cdr3_nt: TGCGCCAGCAGCCAAGGTCACAGTCCTAACAGTCGGGGTGGGAACACTGAAGCTTTCTTT
clone_size: once; v_call: TRBV2; j_call: TRBJ2-3; d_call: TRBD2; cdr3_aa: CASRKGLAGGGYTDTQYF; cdr3_nt: TGTGCCAGCAGGAAGGGACTAGCGGGGGGTGGGTACACAGATACGCAGTATTTT
clone_size: -; v_call: TRBV14; j_call: TRBJ2-7; d_call: -; cdr3_aa: CASSLLSSAPNHYEQYF; cdr3_nt: TGTGCCAGCAGCCTACTATCTTCGGCCCCAAACCACTACGAGCAGTACTTC
clone_size: -; v_call: TRBV6-5; j_call: TRBJ2-3; d_call: -; cdr3_aa: CASSYPGLKDTQYF; cdr3_nt: TGTGCCAGCAGTTACCCAGGACTTAAAGATACGCAGTATTTT
clone_size: -; v_call: TRBV5-8; j_call: TRBJ1-5; d_call: TRBD1; cdr3_aa: CASSPGRDRGSNQPQHF; cdr3_nt: TGTGCCAGCAGCCCGGGCCGGGACAGGGGAAGCAATCAGCCCCAGCATTTT
clone_size: -; v_call: TRBV12-5; j_call: TRBJ1-1; d_call: -; cdr3_aa: CASGSTGGTEAFF; cdr3_nt: TGTGCTAGTGGTTCGACGGGAGGCACTGAAGCTTTCTTT
clone_size: -; v_call: TRBV18; j_call: TRBJ2-5; d_call: TRBD2; cdr3_aa: CASSPTGTSRETQYF; cdr3_nt: TGTGCCAGCTCACCAACCGGGACTAGCCGAGAGACCCAGTACTTC
clone_size: -; v_call: TRBV10-3; j_call: TRBJ2-7; d_call: TRBD2; cdr3_aa: CAISVFVTSGGGKFYEQYF; cdr3_nt: TGTGCCATCAGTGTCTTCGTGACTAGCGGGGGGGGAAAGTTCTACGAGCAGTACTTC
clone_size: -; v_call: TRBV5-1; j_call: TRBJ1-3; d_call: -; cdr3_aa: CASSLGRGSGNTIYF; cdr3_nt: TGCGCCAGCAGCCTGGGGAGGGGTAGTGGAAACACCATATATTTT
clone_size: -; v_call: TRBV7-2; j_call: TRBJ1-1; d_call: -; cdr3_aa: CASSLALGGEAFF; cdr3_nt: TGTGCCAGCAGCTTAGCGCTTGGAGGTGAAGCTTTCTTT
clone_size: -; v_call: TRBV4-2; j_call: TRBJ2-2; d_call: TRBD1; cdr3_aa: CASVPRDRGSTVAGELFF; cdr3_nt: TGTGCCAGCGTCCCCCGGGACAGGGGCTCCACGGTTGCCGGGGAGCTGTTTTTT
clone_size: -; v_call: TRBV29-1; j_call: TRBJ2-7; d_call: TRBD1; cdr3_aa: CSVETGGGYEQYF; cdr3_nt: TGCAGCGTTGAAACAGGGGGTGGGTACGAGCAGTACTTC
clone_size: -; v_call: TRBV12-3/TRBV12-4; j_call: TRBJ1-6; d_call: TRBD1; cdr3_aa: CASRSGGNSPLHF; cdr3_nt: TGTGCCAGCAGGTCAGGGGGCAATTCACCCCTCCACTTT
clone_size: few; v_call: TRBV25-1; j_call: TRBJ2-3; d_call: TRBD2; cdr3_aa: CASSVLASGTDTQYF; cdr3_nt: TGTGCCAGCAGCGTACTAGCGTCGGGAACAGATACGCAGTATTTT
clone_size: -; v_call: TRBV9; j_call: TRBJ1-3; d_call: TRBD1; cdr3_aa: CASSVDPGTGPGNTIYF; cdr3_nt: TGTGCCAGCAGCGTGGATCCCGGGACAGGGCCTGGAAACACCATATATTTT
clone_size: -; v_call: TRBV7-9; j_call: TRBJ2-7; d_call: TRBD1; cdr3_aa: CASSARGLPYEQYF; cdr3_nt: TGTGCCAGCAGCGCCAGGGGGCTCCCCTACGAGCAGTACTTC
clone_size: -; v_call: TRBV7-2; j_call: TRBJ2-2; d_call: TRBD2; cdr3_aa: CASSLIRGLAGATGELFF; cdr3_nt: TGTGCCAGCAGCCTCATCCGTGGACTAGCGGGAGCCACCGGGGAGCTGTTTTTT
clone_size: -; v_call: TRBV5-4; j_call: TRBJ1-2; d_call: -; cdr3_aa: CASSQQGSYGYTF; cdr3_nt: TGTGCCAGCAGCCAGCAGGGTAGCTATGGCTACACCTTC
clone_size: -; v_call: TRBV11-2; j_call: TRBJ2-3; d_call: -; cdr3_aa: CASNPSLGSTDTQYF; cdr3_nt: TGTGCCAGCAACCCGTCACTCGGGAGCACAGATACGCAGTATTTT
clone_size: -; v_call: TRBV19; j_call: TRBJ2-3; d_call: -; cdr3_aa: CASSIDGGPLTDTQYF; cdr3_nt: TGTGCCAGTAGTATAGACGGGGGGCCCCTCACAGATACGCAGTATTTT
clone_size: -; v_call: TRBV7-9; j_call: TRBJ1-3; d_call: -; cdr3_aa: CASSRAGVDSGNTIYF; cdr3_nt: TGTGCCAGCAGTCGGGCGGGCGTCGACTCTGGAAACACCATATATTTT
clone_size: -; v_call: TRBV7-7; j_call: TRBJ2-5; d_call: TRBD2; cdr3_aa: CASSLGTSGGAGETQYF; cdr3_nt: TGTGCCAGCAGCCTCGGGACTAGCGGGGGGGCCGGAGAGACCCAGTACTTC
clone_size: -; v_call: TRBV4-3; j_call: TRBJ2-7; d_call: -; cdr3_aa: CASSQVASGRYEQYF; cdr3_nt: TGCGCCAGCAGCCAAGTCGCGTCAGGAAGGTACGAGCAGTACTTC
clone_size: -; v_call: TRBV5-6; j_call: TRBJ2-1; d_call: TRBD2; cdr3_aa: CASSSGASGGAYSYNEQFF; cdr3_nt: TGTGCCAGCAGCTCCGGTGCTAGCGGGGGGGCTTACTCCTACAATGAGCAGTTCTTC
clone_size: -; v_call: TRBV9; j_call: TRBJ2-1; d_call: -; cdr3_aa: CASSVATRMSEQFF; cdr3_nt: TGTGCCAGCAGCGTAGCTACCAGGATGAGTGAGCAGTTCTTC
clone_size: -; v_call: TRBV7-7; j_call: TRBJ2-5; d_call: -; cdr3_aa: CASSLSQVQETQYF; cdr3_nt: TGTGCCAGCAGCTTAAGTCAGGTCCAAGAGACCCAGTACTTC
clone_size: -; v_call: TRBV7-9; j_call: TRBJ2-5; d_call: -; cdr3_aa: CATDSERETQYF; cdr3_nt: TGTGCCACCGACTCTGAGCGGGAGACCCAGTACTTC
clone_size: -; v_call: TRBV4-3; j_call: TRBJ2-5; d_call: TRBD2; cdr3_aa: CASSTWTSGGRETQYF; cdr3_nt: TGCGCCAGCAGCACGTGGACTAGCGGGGGGAGAGAGACCCAGTACTTC
clone_size: -; v_call: TRBV2; j_call: TRBJ2-3; d_call: TRBD2; cdr3_aa: CASSSPSGDTQYF; cdr3_nt: TGTGCCAGCAGTTCACCTAGCGGAGATACGCAGTATTTT
clone_size: -; v_call: TRBV15; j_call: TRBJ2-5; d_call: TRBD1; cdr3_aa: CATSRATGGGETQYF; cdr3_nt: TGTGCCACCAGCAGAGCAACAGGGGGTGGGGAGACCCAGTACTTC
clone_size: -; v_call: TRBV7-3; j_call: TRBJ2-5; d_call: -; cdr3_aa: CASSLGRGKETQYF; cdr3_nt: TGTGCCAGCAGCTTAGGTCGGGGGAAAGAGACCCAGTACTTC
clone_size: -; v_call: TRBV5-1; j_call: TRBJ1-6; d_call: -; cdr3_aa: CASSHEGRVSPLHF; cdr3_nt: TGCGCCAGCAGCCACGAGGGGAGGGTCTCACCCCTCCACTTT
clone_size: -; v_call: TRBV7-9; j_call: TRBJ1-1; d_call: -; cdr3_aa: CASSLASTSGGAFF; cdr3_nt: TGTGCCAGCAGCTTAGCGAGCACCTCCGGCGGAGCTTTCTTT
clone_size: -; v_call: TRBV5-1; j_call: TRBJ2-2; d_call: TRBD2; cdr3_aa: CASSLGTSGGPALGTGELFF; cdr3_nt: TGCGCCAGCAGCTTGGGAACTAGCGGGGGGCCCGCATTGGGCACCGGGGAGCTGTTTTTT
clone_size: -; v_call: TRBV19; j_call: TRBJ2-7; d_call: TRBD1; cdr3_aa: CASSTFSGQGPYEQYF; cdr3_nt: TGTGCCAGTAGTACCTTCTCGGGACAGGGTCCGTACGAGCAGTACTTC
clone_size: -; v_call: TRBV9; j_call: TRBJ2-7; d_call: -; cdr3_aa: CASSVDNRLTYEQYF; cdr3_nt: TGTGCCAGCAGCGTAGATAATCGGTTGACCTACGAGCAGTACTTC
clone_size: -; v_call: TRBV7-6; j_call: TRBJ2-7; d_call: TRBD1; cdr3_aa: CASSSRDRDYEQYF; cdr3_nt: TGTGCCAGCAGCTCCCGGGACAGGGACTACGAGCAGTACTTC
clone_size: -; v_call: TRBV27; j_call: TRBJ1-4; d_call: TRBD1; cdr3_aa: CASSFSTGLNEKLFF; cdr3_nt: TGTGCCAGCAGTTTCTCGACAGGGCTTAATGAAAAACTGTTTTTT
clone_size: -; v_call: TRBV6-1; j_call: TRBJ1-2; d_call: TRBD1; cdr3_aa: CASSELAGGVYGYTF; cdr3_nt: TGTGCCAGCAGTGAATTAGCAGGGGGCGTCTATGGCTACACCTTC
clone_size: -; v_call: TRBV7-9; j_call: TRBJ2-3; d_call: TRBD2; cdr3_aa: CASSSGTSGIGTQYF; cdr3_nt: TGTGCCAGCAGCTCCGGGACTAGCGGGATTGGTACGCAGTATTTT
clone_size: -; v_call: TRBV18; j_call: TRBJ2-7; d_call: -; cdr3_aa: CASSHRDIAHEQYF; cdr3_nt: TGTGCCAGCTCGCACCGGGACATTGCTCACGAGCAGTACTTC
clone_size: -; v_call: TRBV7-3; j_call: TRBJ2-3; d_call: TRBD1; cdr3_aa: CASKPGQGAATQYF; cdr3_nt: TGTGCCAGCAAACCTGGACAGGGGGCGGCTACGCAGTATTTT
clone_size: -; v_call: TRBV2; j_call: TRBJ1-4; d_call: -; cdr3_aa: CASNDYRAGATNEKLFF; cdr3_nt: TGTGCCAGCAATGACTATCGGGCAGGGGCAACTAATGAAAAACTGTTTTTT